These T cell receptor beta chains were read from a single sample in a study of shared clonotypes between healthy human individuals. Data came from immunoSEQ multiplex PCR; TCRdb stores just in-frame clones and leaves some out. The sample lists roughly 2.4 million clones, around 95% occurring once. The source material was naive CD4+ T cells sorted from blood. The origin of the receptors is a man younger than 35 in good health. The conserved cysteine and the conserved F or W are not part of the CDR3 here. The D gene is left open where the match is weak.

j_call	d_call	v_call	cdr3_aa
TRBJ2-3	-	TRBV6-5	ASMRGSADTQY
TRBJ2-7	-	TRBV5-3	ARSLRQTSYEQY
TRBJ2-2	TRBD1	TRBV9	ASSHGQGAGELF
TRBJ2-7	-	TRBV2	ASSELPGAIHEQY
TRBJ2-7	-	TRBV6-1	ASSETIDTYEQY
TRBJ2-5	TRBD1	TRBV6-1	ASTQGVGETQY
TRBJ1-1	-	TRBV4-3	ASSQGSQVNTEAF
TRBJ2-5	TRBD1	TRBV2	ASSVQGGGQETQY
TRBJ2-7	TRBD2	TRBV18	ASSGTSGSYEQY
TRBJ2-2	-	TRBV28	ASSLGNTGELF
TRBJ1-5	-	TRBV9	ASSAGHGMEPQH
TRBJ2-5	TRBD2	TRBV10-2	ASLAGGLETQY
TRBJ1-1	TRBD1	TRBV14	ASSLPPQGARGGAF
TRBJ2-3	-	TRBV25-1	ASSASGAGTDTQY
TRBJ2-2	-	TRBV5-4	ASSSSDRGTGELF
TRBJ2-1	-	TRBV7-6	ASSLAEGSNEQF
TRBJ2-2	-	TRBV10-1	ASSVDDTGELF
TRBJ2-1	TRBD2	TRBV5-4	ASSLGNPGLAGGHDEQF
TRBJ2-3	TRBD1	TRBV2	ASSPTGSSTDTQY
TRBJ2-2	-	TRBV2	ASSERTVNTGELF
TRBJ2-3	-	TRBV4-1	ASSQGDYFTDTQY
TRBJ1-1	-	TRBV6-1	ASREPGHGTEAF
TRBJ2-6	-	TRBV5-6	ASSLLAGLYLSGANVLT
TRBJ1-2	-	TRBV30	AWSDQGKGYT
TRBJ2-7	-	TRBV5-6	ASSYGQLQGYEQY
TRBJ2-7	-	TRBV5-1	ASSRGGVGILDEQY